This T cell receptor (beta chain) was identified during a study of T-cell memory formation after mild COVID-19. Study findings and constraints: Clones contracting across day 15 to 85 had a balanced CD4/CD8 profile; later expanding clones leaned CD4+. The finding that pre-infection memory included some responding clones suggested that cross-reactive memory joined.

5'RACE with constant-segment primers built TCRalpha and TCRbeta cDNA libraries with UMIs. TCRdb re-derived calls from the 5' RACE reads in MiXCR, one entry per CDR3 protein. This sample has hundreds of thousands of distinct CDR3 sequences; approximately 15% occur once, and the top ten carry 2.1%. CDR3 length: 16 residues. Trimming took off 1 base at V and 2 bases at J, with 12 bases between the two ends. On this clonotype: Its antigen is unidentified.

The chain couples TRBV12-3 or TRBV12-4 to TRBJ1-5; maybe TRBD1 (6 bases). Material: PBMCs or a T cell subset sorted from them (not recorded which). This receptor was obtained from an adult woman who had mild COVID-19 (a few samples of this study predate the infection). Cell type and time point are not known. The CDR3 sequence: CASSLEGETGNQPQHF. CDR3 bases: TGTGCCAGCAGTTTAGAGGGGGAGACCGGCAATCAGCCCCAGCATTTT.